This entry features one T cell receptor (beta chain) sequence. Its target is unknown. This record belongs to a study of cytomegalovirus exposure and HLA in healthy donors. Study-wide points: An ancestry cluster, one associated with Asian ancestry, reportedly showed fewer N-insertions than the 666-donor mean in a later analysis. Some highly shared sequence variants likely arose as a pipeline artifact.

Amplification used 60 Vbeta primers and 13 Jbeta primers. The data were produced by immunoSEQ multiplex PCR, yet TCRdb's version contains in-frame clones alone and is incomplete. Of 210,000 or so clones listed, roughly 81% are singletons. In germline, CDR1 is LNHDA, CDR2 SQIVND (reference sequence). The CDR3 totals 18 residues. V usage is TRBV19 and J usage is TRBJ2-7; 11 positions match TRBD2. The source material was PBMCs. The origin of this receptor is a woman aged 30 to 39 in good health and CMV-seropositive. Here the CDR3 reads CGFSPGLAVSGESYEQYF. The CDR3 nucleotides are TGTGGATTTTCCCCGGGACTAGCGGTTAGTGGGGAATCCTACGAGCAGTACTTC.